This T cell receptor beta chain was captured by sequencing in a study of blood T cells in healthy people across ages. Study-wide results and caveats: The study found more naive CD4+ cells and higher diversity in long-lived than aged donors.

Germline loops: CDR1 MGHRA, CDR2 YSYEKL. Losses at the gene ends were 5 bases for V and 8 bases for J; bases not matched to a gene: 3. The CDR3 spans 13 residues. On this clonotype itself: Antigen: not known.

PCR was performed a second time for about 7 to 11 cycles using a sample-barcoded 5' primer and a J-beta primer mix. Each CDR3 protein gets one entry after TCRdb re-called the 5' RACE reads with MiXCR. This sample carries around 2 million distinct CDR3 sequences, around 42% of them seen once, and the ten largest clones take under 30%. The sequenced sample was blood. The rearrangement joins TRBV4-1 to TRBJ1-5; 10 nucleotides align to TRBD1. The receptor's source is a human donor in good health. CDR3 loop: CASSLDRGKPQHF. The CDR3, as DNA: TGCGCCAGCAGCTTGGACAGGGGGAAGCCCCAGCATTTT.